This paragraph covers one TCR beta chain sequence. Its antigen is still unknown. Base qualities were left out, and no much larger clone turns up one base away. This specimen belongs to a study of cytomegalovirus exposure and HLA in healthy donors listed by TCRdb under 2017. General notes on the study: An earlier analysis of several hundred of the donors reported about 280 Gb of sequence data and about 120 million unique TCR beta sequences obtained from around 190 million T cells. Donor age, sex, ethnicity and CMV serostatus were compiled alongside the repertoire data. About 280 gigabases of sequencing data and tens of millions of unique TCR sequences were included in an early release covering 500 to 750 HLA-typed donors. Rather than drawing on any new phenotypic data, the later analysis identified candidate immune exposures from TCR beta sequences and the way those sequences occurred across donors. The genetic ancestry cluster associated with self-reported Caucasian donors included approximately 85% of the roughly 360 genotyped donors. A later analysis re-examined previously published TCR beta repertoires from several hundred donors and added high-resolution HLA genotyping to investigate patterns of TCR occurrence. The study aimed to test whether cataloging public T cell receptors could reveal signatures of past pathogen exposure. Along with the 666-subject first cohort, a separate validation cohort of around 110 different subjects was used. Every repertoire in the discovery cohort had been generated on one and the same sequencing platform. On average, roughly 240,000 unique TCR beta nucleotide sequences were sequenced per donor among about 400 genotyped donors of the cohort, with roughly 18% of those sequences being non-productive. Class I and class II HLA loci were covered by the typing at four-digit resolution. Typing coverage varied by locus: roughly 620-640 donors for A, B, C, DRB1 and DQB1; about 520 for DQA1; more than 600 for DPA1; fewer than 480 for DPB1. High-throughput TCR immunosequencing, statistical association of individual TCRs with disease status, and machine learning were combined to predict cytomegalovirus infection status. The study profiled the T cell repertoires of under 700 subjects by immunosequencing and related them to cytomegalovirus serostatus. A later genetic analysis took genome-wide SNP genotypes for about 55% of the roughly 670 donors and used that subset as a discovery cohort. Roughly five DR-DQ haplotypes were treated as single units for association and clustering because of strong linkage in the cohort. An earlier analysis of around 640 of the donors used high-throughput TCR beta sequencing to judge whether each TCR beta V gene segment behaved as functional or pseudogenic. Beyond this particular receptor, the publication reports: Most TCR sequences were seen in very few donors, while some public TCRs were found in many individuals. In a later analysis, TCR association rates were found to vary across HLA loci, with the most associated TCRs seen for DRB1 alleles and the fewest for HLA-C alleles. The classifier was reported to diagnose cytomegalovirus status with high specificity and sensitivity in both the original and validation cohorts. Because counts were too low, roughly 17 rarely observed V segments, including chromosome 9 orphons, were left out of the earlier analysis of several hundred of the donors. A cluster of highly shared sequence variants was judged likely to be a technical artifact of the sequencing pipeline. Most CMV-associated TCR beta chains appeared to be HLA-restricted in a later analysis, and the HLA associations seemed to be driven largely by CMV exposure. Because the 87-base-pair reads could not distinguish some IMGT-functional V segments, including TRBV6-2 and TRBV6-3, those segments were excluded. Three of the identified cytomegalovirus-associated TCR beta chains were confirmed in vitro to be specific for cytomegalovirus antigens. In a later genetic analysis, fewer N-insertions in productive TCRs were reported among donors in an Asian-associated ancestry cluster than the approximately 630-donor mean. It was suggested by the authors that the approach could potentially be generalized to other disease states and immunological phenotypes. An association between a missense DCLRE1C variant and V-gene and J-gene trimming of TCR beta chains was found in a later genetic analysis and replicated in an independent cohort. Linkage disequilibrium might explain the correlated functional status among segregating V segments, but an unknown experimental factor could not be ruled out. This cohort had only TCR beta chains sequenced, and the lack of alpha or paired-chain data limited which features could be detected. A further reported finding was that TCR beta sequences accurately predicted the HLA-A and HLA-B alleles for most subjects in the first cohort. Broadly in line with IMGT annotations, most TCR beta V segments showed up in productive rearrangements about 87% or about 30% of the time in an earlier analysis of a few hundred of the donors. HLA typing was unavailable for some donors at each locus, so association tests used only the typed subset. Specific HLA alleles were associated with roughly 16,000 TCR beta sequences at a false discovery rate of 0.05 in a later analysis. Roughly uniform sequencing depth across donors was assumed in presence/absence analyses, although this assumption may not hold. According to a later analysis, parvovirus B19, influenza, CMV and Epstein-Barr virus appeared linked to several top co-occurrence clusters. In the study, 164 TCR beta chains were listed as associated with cytomegalovirus. A later analysis found that HLA-associated TCR beta chains were more clonally expanded and had lower generation probabilities than equally common non-associated chains. Assigning TCR associations to individual alleles was difficult when HLA alleles, especially DR and DQ, strongly co-occurred. CMV serostatus was the only immune exposure information available for the cohort.

In total, roughly 670 healthy bone marrow donors made up the cohort. At the time of sampling, every cohort member was nominally healthy, though immune exposures that went unrecorded were likely present. The donor tested CMV seropositive and was one of the 289 seropositive cohort members. A peripheral blood sample was collected from each donor, and TCR beta sequencing was performed on peripheral blood mononuclear cells. The Qiagen DNeasy Blood Extraction Kit was used to extract genomic DNA from the blood cell samples. V is pared back by 6 bases and J by 2 bases, with 15 bases lying between the germline termini. Sequences KGHSH (CDR1) and LQKENI (CDR2) are obtained from the germline V gene. Measured from the cysteine to the phenylalanine, the CDR3 is 15 residues long. This entry keeps only the CDR3 DNA: 45 bases, framed from base 1. To prepare the library, the immunoSEQ multiplex PCR assay was applied. A mixture of 60 forward primers for TCR Vbeta segments and 13 reverse primers for TCR Jbeta segments was used in the multiplex PCR. The CDR3 region of rearranged TCR beta genes was amplified from genomic DNA with a multiplex PCR assay. The Illumina HiSeq System was used to sequence the amplified TCR beta libraries as 87-base-pair reads. In the paper's pipeline: In a later analysis, tens of millions of unique TCR beta chains were counted across the approximately 640 repertoires, and roughly 11 million of these chains were shared by at least two donors. To remove PCR and sequencing errors, raw reads were error-corrected and collapsed into unique sequences using a nearest-neighbor algorithm that merged closely related sequences. To assign V, D and J gene segments, CDR3 sequences were aligned to IMGT reference sequences. For a sequence to be retained, at least a six-nucleotide match to both a V gene segment and a J gene segment was required. Rearrangements were classified as productive when the CDR3 lacked stop codons and remained in frame with V and J, and all other rearrangements were classified as non-productive. CDR3 was defined by IMGT convention, running from the second conserved V-encoded cysteine to the conserved J-encoded phenylalanine. Sequences without an unambiguous match to a single V gene segment were excluded from the earlier analysis of about 600 of the donors. An earlier analysis of fewer than 750 of the donors called V segments functional above 56.7% productive rearrangements and segregating when the between-donor standard deviation exceeded 5%. A statistical classification framework was built to diagnose cytomegalovirus status from the catalog of TCR beta chain sequences. V and J gene assignment, in a later analysis, came from comparing TCR nucleotide sequences with IMGT/GENE-DB human TR gene sequences. The TCRdist pipeline was used in a later analysis to assign CDR3 sequences and most-parsimonious VDJ recombination scenarios. In a later analysis, every TCR beta chain was defined by the combination of its CDR3 amino acid sequence and its V-gene family, and reads without a unique V-gene family were dropped. In a later analysis, approximately 590 highly shared, low-generation-probability nucleotide sequences were removed to address suspected cross-contamination and a sequencing artifact. In a later analysis, a clonal expansion index for each public chain was calculated from normalized within-repertoire ranks of inferred template counts. A later analysis computed generation probabilities with a VDJ recombination model fitted to out-of-frame rearrangements, and checked the results against IGoR. In a later analysis, TCR-TCR, TCR-HLA and TCR-CMV co-occurrence was scored with hypergeometric tests, and a repertoire-size bias correction was applied to TCR pairs. A later analysis estimated false discovery rates by permuting HLA or CMV assignments 20 times. In a later analysis, co-occurring TCRs were grouped with DBSCAN, and TCRdist sequence similarity was added when clustering was performed within HLA-allele-positive subsets. Repertoires with fewer than 30,000 or more than 120,000 public chains, plus five repertoires with anomalous nucleotide sharing, were excluded from co-occurrence clustering. Here the immuneACCESS table is served through TCRdb, limited to in-frame sequences with V and J called. Missing clones are a known gap in these copies; in checked studies unresolved V genes cover under half, and the rest lacks a known reason. V and J calls plus clone size are reproduced from that table; the DNA served to infer D and trimming. Here the sample has more than 75,000 clones; 74% occur a single time. Approximately 9% of the sample is in the top ten clones.

The sequence joins TRBV18 to TRBJ2-3, with no confidently assigned D gene. Sample: PBMCs. The TCR originated in a man aged 35 to 55 in good health and CMV-seropositive. The CDR3 region: CASSTTAEYTDTQYF. The nucleotide sequence reads TGTGCCAGCTCGACCACGGCGGAGTACACAGATACGCAGTATTTT.